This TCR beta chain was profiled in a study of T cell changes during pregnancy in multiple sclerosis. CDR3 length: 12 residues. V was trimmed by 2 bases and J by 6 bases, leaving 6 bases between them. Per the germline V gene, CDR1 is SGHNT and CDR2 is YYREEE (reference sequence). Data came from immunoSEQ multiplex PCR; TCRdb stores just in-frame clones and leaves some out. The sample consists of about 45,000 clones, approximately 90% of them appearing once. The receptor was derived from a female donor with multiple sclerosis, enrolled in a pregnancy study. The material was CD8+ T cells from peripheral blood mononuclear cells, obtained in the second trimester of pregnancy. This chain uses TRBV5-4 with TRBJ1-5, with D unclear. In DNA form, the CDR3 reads TGTGCCAGCAGCTTAGGGAGTCAGCCCCAGCATTTT. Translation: CASSLGSQPQHF.